This T cell receptor (beta chain) was sequenced for a study of blood T cell repertoires in COVID-19. About the study: Material from acute and convalescent COVID-19 was sourced from the United States, Italy and Spain. PBMCs, B-cell-depleted T cells, or T cells were the source of the cDNA or gDNA that made up the material.

Source study methods: Amplification with reference gene primers provided the estimates of nucleated cell counts. Here immunoSEQ multiplex PCR was the method, and the copy in TCRdb shows in-frame clones only, minus some. The D gene and trimming were derived from the DNA, and the V and J assignments and clone size from that table. The sample yields 200,000 to 300,000 clones, roughly four fifths seen once. Per germline, CDR1 KGHSH and CDR2 LQKENI. The CDR3 covers 15 residues. V lost 2 bases to trimming and J lost 5 bases; unmatched junction nucleotides: 2. This clonotype was sampled from a man in his fifties or sixties with acute or convalescent COVID-19. The rearrangement uses TRBV18 and TRBJ1-4; 10 nucleotides align to TRBD1. The sample was peripheral blood. CDR3 amino acids: CASSPMGQGNEKLFF. The CDR3 coding sequence is TGTGCCAGCTCACCAATGGGACAGGGGAATGAAAAACTGTTTTTT.